These 18 T cell receptor beta chains were sequenced from one sample in a study of T-cell memory formation after mild COVID-19 (dated by TCRdb to about 2021). The library was produced with 5' RACE. The data were produced on an Illumina NovaSeq 6000. Using fastp at Q25 and MiXCR, TCRdb reprocessed the public reads and kept productive beta chains. Each CDR3 protein appears once, grouped with its most common genes and DNA. The sample table contains approximately 560,000 distinct CDR3 sequences; only one count was recorded for roughly 17% of them. Roughly 8.2% of the sample is taken by the ten largest. Sequencing was performed on PBMCs or a T cell subset sorted from them (not recorded which). These receptor sequences come from an adult woman who had mild COVID-19 (a few samples of this study predate the infection). The sample titles of this study are shuffled in the database, so cell type and time point are left out; the donor was told from shared clones.

The chain is built from TRBV29-1 and TRBJ2-1; 8 bases are a match to TRBD2. The germline V gene has CDR1 SQVTM and CDR2 ANQGSEA. Losses at the gene ends were 1 base for V and 7 bases for J; bases not matched to a gene: 3. The CDR3 sequence is 13 residues long. CDR3 DNA: TGCAGCGTTGAAGCGGGGGGGCTTAATGAGCAGTTCTTC. Translated, it gives CSVEAGGLNEQFF.

The chain joins TRBV10-3 to TRBJ2-3; tentative D call: TRBD2 (5 bases). Per the germline V gene, CDR1 is ENHRY and CDR2 is SYGVKD. V lost 6 bases to trimming and J lost 5 bases, with 18 bases between them. The length of the CDR3 is 15 residues. CDR3 DNA sequence: TGTGCCATCAGGGGTACTATGACCGGGGAAGATACGCAGTATTTT. Its protein product is CAIRGTMTGEDTQYF.

This clonotype was counted between two and nine times. The V and J genes are TRBV20-1 and TRBJ1-4; no firm D call. This CDR3 is 13 amino acids long. CDR1 is DFQATT and CDR2 is SNEGSKA in the germline V gene (reference sequence). The V end was cut by 3 bases, the J end by 8 bases, with 13 bases between. CDR3 region: CSASPGRKEKLFF. CDR3 sequence (DNA): TGCAGTGCTAGCCCGGGGAGAAAGGAAAAACTGTTTTTT.

This clonotype turned up a few times. This chain connects TRBV6-5 to TRBJ2-5, with 7 bases matching TRBD1. CDR1 is MNHEY and CDR2 is SVGAGI in the germline V gene. The ends lost 0 bases at V and 4 bases at J; junction bases unmatched: 14. The CDR3 length is 18 residues. This CDR3 reads CASSYSMDQGGFGETQYF. The CDR3 bases are TGTGCCAGCAGTTACTCGATGGACCAAGGGGGCTTTGGAGAGACCCAGTACTTC.

This clonotype was counted ten times or more. For the CDR3, the DNA is TGCGCCAGCAGCGCCCTCAGGGATGGGTATGGCTACACCTTC. Its protein is CASSALRDGYGYTF. V usage is TRBV5-1 and J usage is TRBJ1-2, with D possibly TRBD1 on 5 matching bases. This CDR3 is built from 14 residues. V lost 4 bases, J lost 5 bases, and 15 bases lay in between. In germline, CDR1 is SGHRS, CDR2 YFSETQ.

This clonotype was detected only a few times. The CDR3 protein is CASSPDRGHDEQYF. As DNA, the CDR3 is TGTGCCAGCTCACCGGACAGGGGGCATGACGAGCAGTACTTC. The rearrangement uses TRBV18 and TRBJ2-7; 11 positions match TRBD1. This CDR3 has 14 amino acids. Germline lookup yields CDR1 KGHSH and CDR2 LQKENI. V lost 3 bases to trimming and J lost 5 bases; unmatched junction nucleotides: 3.

There are a few counts of this clonotype. The chain is built from TRBV5-1 and TRBJ2-2; maybe TRBD1 (5 bases). Germline V gene sequence: CDR1 SGHRS, CDR2 YFSETQ. Trimming pared 4 bases from V and 4 bases from J, leaving 14 bases between. This CDR3 is built from 15 residues. CDR3 amino acids: CASSPQGRATGELFF. The CDR3 DNA is TGCGCCAGCAGCCCCCAGGGTAGGGCCACCGGGGAGCTGTTTTTT.

In its sample, this clonotype was seen a few times. The chain couples TRBV12-3 or TRBV12-4 to TRBJ1-4, with D uncertain. The germline V and J ends were trimmed by 8 bases and 8 bases, with 15 bases remaining between them. The CDR3 covers 13 residues. CDR3: CASGDSPEEKLFF. The CDR3 DNA sequence: TGTGCCAGCGGCGACTCCCCGGAAGAAAAACTGTTTTTT.

In its sample, this clonotype was seen a few times. The genes are TRBV3-1 and TRBJ1-2; TRBD1 is a possible D gene (5 bases). The CDR3 has 13 amino acids. The V gene lost 1 base and the J gene lost 7 bases, with 10 bases spanning the gap. The germline gives CDR1 LGHDT, CDR2 YNNKEL (reference sequence). In DNA form, the CDR3 reads TGTGCCAGCAGCCAAGGGGGCGCAAGTGGCTACACCTTC. Translation gives CASSQGGASGYTF.

This clonotype has only a few counts. This chain connects TRBV7-8 to TRBJ2-4; maybe TRBD2 (6 bases). V lost 5 bases and J lost 0, with 14 bases in between. Germline V gene data show CDR1 as SGHVS and CDR2 as FQNEAQ. CDR3 length: 16 amino acids. The CDR3 region is CASSPSGAVAKNIQYF. In DNA, the CDR3 is TGTGCCAGCAGCCCCTCGGGAGCGGTAGCCAAAAACATTCAGTACTTC.

CDR3: CASSLDVRADTQYF. CDR3 DNA sequence: TGTGCCAGCAGCTTAGATGTTCGAGCTGATACGCAGTATTTT. V and J are TRBV7-9 and TRBJ2-3; the D is unclear. V lost 1 base to trimming and J lost 6 bases, with 11 bases between them. This CDR3 has 14 amino acids. Looked up from germline, CDR1 is SEHNR and CDR2 is FQNEAQ (reference sequence).

The chain's CDR3 is CASSYGGLAGSPSTDTQYF. CDR3 bases: TGTGCCAGCAGTTACGGGGGACTTGCGGGGAGCCCTAGCACAGATACGCAGTATTTT. The chain combines TRBV6-5 with TRBJ2-3; perhaps TRBD2 as D (6 bases). V was shortened by 2 bases and J by 0 bases, with 21 bases between the two germline ends. CDR3 length equals 19 residues. The germline V gene encodes CDR1 MNHEY and CDR2 SVGAGI.

The chain is built from TRBV7-9 and TRBJ1-2; D unresolved. The germline V gene encodes CDR1 SEHNR and CDR2 FQNEAQ (reference sequence). V lost 5 bases to trimming and J lost 2 bases, with 12 bases between them. The CDR3 runs to 14 residues. CDR3 bases: TGTGCCAGCAGCCCCGCCTTAGGGAACTATGGCTACACCTTC. It codes for CASSPALGNYGYTF. The whole variable domain, filled in from reference TRBV7-9 and TRBJ1-2, reads DTGVSQNPRHKITKRGQNVTFRCDPISEHNRLYWYRQTLGQGPEFLTYFQNEAQLEKSRLLSDRFSAERPKGSFSTLEIQRTEQGDSAMYLCASSPALGNYGYTFGSGTRLTVV.

The rearrangement uses TRBV12-3 or TRBV12-4 and TRBJ1-1; 8 bases agree with TRBD1. V lost 7 bases, J lost 5 bases, and 9 bases stayed unmatched. The CDR3 totals 14 residues. CDR3 sequence: CASINRGRRTEAFF. For the CDR3, the DNA is TGTGCCAGCATTAACAGGGGGAGAAGGACTGAAGCTTTCTTT.

This clonotype was counted only a few times. This chain joins TRBV15 and TRBJ1-3; 7 nucleotides match TRBD1. Germline V CDR1 and CDR2: LNHNV, YYDKDF (reference sequence). J gave up 2 bases and V 5 bases, and 3 bases lay outside the gene matches. The CDR3 runs 14 residues. The CDR3 nucleotides read TGTGCCACCAGCCTGACAGGGACTGGAAACACCATATATTTT. Translating it yields CATSLTGTGNTIYF.

The genes are TRBV7-9 and TRBJ2-7; D remains unclear. The CDR3 has 12 amino acids. CDR1 is SEHNR and CDR2 is FQNEAQ in the germline V gene (reference sequence). Trimming pared 1 base from V and 5 bases from J, leaving 6 bases between. CDR3 residues: CASSLEVDEQYF. CDR3 in DNA: TGTGCCAGCAGCTTAGAGGTAGACGAGCAGTACTTC.

This clonotype was counted a few times. The genes are TRBV7-8 and TRBJ1-2, with D possibly TRBD1 on 6 matching bases. From germline, CDR1 is SGHVS and CDR2 FQNEAQ. This CDR3 region has 15 residues. V was clipped by 0 bases and J by 10 bases, with 18 bases between them. The CDR3 nucleotides read TGTGCCAGCAGCTTAGCTGCGCCGGGGCAGGGGATCTACACCTTC. Protein sequence: CASSLAAPGQGIYTF.

The table lists this clonotype with a few counts. The rearrangement joins TRBV6-2 or TRBV6-3 to TRBJ2-3; 7 positions match TRBD2. This CDR3 spans 18 amino acids. V was clipped by 2 bases and J by 5 bases; unmatched bases: 16. Per the germline V gene, CDR1 is MNHEY and CDR2 is SVGEGT. CDR3 sequence reads: CASSYPSGALTVIDTQYF. The CDR3 DNA is TGTGCCAGCAGTTACCCTAGCGGAGCCCTTACAGTGATAGATACGCAGTATTTT.